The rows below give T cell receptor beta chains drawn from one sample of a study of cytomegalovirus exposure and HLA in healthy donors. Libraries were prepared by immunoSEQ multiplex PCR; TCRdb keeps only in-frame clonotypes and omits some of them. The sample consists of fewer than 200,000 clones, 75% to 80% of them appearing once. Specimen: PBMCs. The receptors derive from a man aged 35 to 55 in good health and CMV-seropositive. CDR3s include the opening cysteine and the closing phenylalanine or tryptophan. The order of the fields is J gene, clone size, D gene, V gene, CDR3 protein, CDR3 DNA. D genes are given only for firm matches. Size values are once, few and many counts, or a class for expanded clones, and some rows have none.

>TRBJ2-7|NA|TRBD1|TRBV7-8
CASSLEAGGSYEQYF
TGTGCCAGCAGCTTAGAAGCAGGGGGCTCCTACGAGCAGTACTTC
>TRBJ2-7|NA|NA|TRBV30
CAWTGTHSYEQYF
TGTGCCTGGACCGGGACACACTCCTACGAGCAGTACTTC
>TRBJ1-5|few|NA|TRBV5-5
CASSWERQALQPQHF
TGTGCCAGCAGTTGGGAGCGACAGGCCCTCCAGCCCCAGCATTTT
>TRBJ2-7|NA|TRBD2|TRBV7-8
CASSLHRLAGGAEQYF
TGTGCCAGCAGCCTCCACAGACTAGCGGGAGGGGCAGAGCAGTACTTC
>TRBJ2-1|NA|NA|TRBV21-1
CASSKGEPGLAGCIEQFF
TGTGCCAGCAGCAAAGGGGAACCGGGACTAGCGGGATGCATTGAGCAGTTCTTC
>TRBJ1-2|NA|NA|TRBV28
CASSLEYGYTF
TGTGCCAGCAGTTTAGAGTATGGCTACACCTTC
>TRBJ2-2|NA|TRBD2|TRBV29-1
CSVAGGPNTGELFF
TGCAGCGTAGCGGGAGGGCCTAACACCGGGGAGCTGTTTTTT
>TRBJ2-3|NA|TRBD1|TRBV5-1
CASSPGTGVGDTQYF
TGCGCCAGCAGCCCAGGGACAGGGGTAGGGGATACGCAGTATTTT
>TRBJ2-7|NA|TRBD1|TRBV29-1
CSARDRVYEQYF
TGCAGCGCCCGGGACAGGGTCTACGAGCAGTACTTC
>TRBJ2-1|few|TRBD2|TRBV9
CASSVQGLAGLNEQFF
TGTGCCAGCAGCGTACAAGGACTAGCGGGCCTCAATGAGCAGTTCTTC
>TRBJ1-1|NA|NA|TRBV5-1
CASSKDPGGTEAFF
TGCGCCAGCAGCAAAGACCCGGGGGGCACTGAAGCTTTCTTT
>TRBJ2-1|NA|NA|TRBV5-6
CASSLLSAGFYNEQFF
TGTGCCAGCAGCTTACTATCGGCGGGATTCTACAATGAGCAGTTCTTC
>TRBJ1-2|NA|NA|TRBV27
CASSLGGHYGYTF
TGTGCCAGCAGTTTGGGGGGACACTATGGCTACACCTTC
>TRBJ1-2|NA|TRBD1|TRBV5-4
CASSIDRANYGYTF
TGTGCCAGCAGTATTGACAGGGCAAACTATGGCTACACCTTC
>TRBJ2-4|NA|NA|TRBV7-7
CASSFLPGDIQYF
TGTGCTAGCAGCTTTTTACCCGGGGACATTCAGTACTTC
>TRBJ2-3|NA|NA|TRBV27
CASSFGSRTDTQYF
TGTGCCAGCAGTTTCGGCTCCAGGACAGATACGCAGTATTTT
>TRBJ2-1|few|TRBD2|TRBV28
CASSPGASGRDEQFF
TGTGCCAGCAGCCCTGGCGCTAGCGGGAGAGATGAGCAGTTCTTC
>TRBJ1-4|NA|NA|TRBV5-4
CASSLRGGEKLFF
TGTGCCAGCAGCTTGAGGGGTGGAGAAAAACTGTTTTTT
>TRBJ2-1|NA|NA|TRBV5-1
CASSVERGGNNEQFF
TGCGCCAGCAGCGTTGAGAGGGGGGGGAATAATGAGCAGTTCTTC
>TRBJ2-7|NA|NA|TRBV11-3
CASSLGGQGGYYEQYF
TGTGCCAGCAGCTTAGGGGGGCAGGGGGGATACTACGAGCAGTACTTC
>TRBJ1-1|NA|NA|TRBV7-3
CASSLKPPDGGTTEAFF
TGTGCCAGCAGCTTAAAACCCCCGGACGGGGGGACCACTGAAGCTTTCTTT
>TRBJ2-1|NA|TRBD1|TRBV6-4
CASSQFYRGVANEQFF
TGTGCCAGCAGCCAATTCTACAGGGGGGTGGCGAATGAGCAGTTCTTC
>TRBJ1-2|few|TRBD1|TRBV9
CASSTGTAINYGYTF
TGTGCCAGCAGCACGGGGACAGCGATTAACTATGGCTACACCTTC
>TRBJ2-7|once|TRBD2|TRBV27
CASSQTSGRYYEQYF
TGTGCCAGCAGTCAAACTAGCGGGAGGTACTACGAGCAGTACTTC
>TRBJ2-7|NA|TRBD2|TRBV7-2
CASSLGGDYFYEQYF
TGTGCCAGCAGCTTGGGGGGGGACTATTTTTACGAGCAGTACTTC
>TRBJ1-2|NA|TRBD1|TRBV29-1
CSGQGAYGYTF
TGCAGCGGGCAGGGGGCCTATGGCTACACCTTC
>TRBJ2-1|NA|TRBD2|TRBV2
CASSEELAGGNEQFF
TGTGCCAGCAGTGAAGAACTAGCGGGGGGCAATGAGCAGTTCTTC
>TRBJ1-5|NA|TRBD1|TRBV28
CASRPGQGGNQPQHF
TGTGCCAGCAGACCCGGACAGGGGGGCAATCAGCCCCAGCATTTT
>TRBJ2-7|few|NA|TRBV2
CASSEARYEQYF
TGTGCCAGCAGTGAAGCGAGGTACGAGCAGTACTTC
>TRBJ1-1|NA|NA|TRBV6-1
CASSEQGNTEAFF
TGTGCCAGCAGTGAACAGGGAAACACTGAAGCTTTCTTT
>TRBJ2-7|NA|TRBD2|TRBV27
CASSLYRPEAGGEQYF
TGTGCCAGCAGTTTATATCGTCCGGAGGCGGGGGGCGAGCAGTACTTC
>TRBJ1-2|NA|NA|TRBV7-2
CASSLGTANYGYTF
TGTGCCAGCAGCTTAGGGACAGCTAACTATGGCTACACCTTC
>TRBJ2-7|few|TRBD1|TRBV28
CASRRQGKQYF
TGTGCCAGCAGACGACAGGGAAAGCAGTACTTC
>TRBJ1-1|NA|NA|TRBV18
CASSLPPWQNTEAFF
TGTGCCAGCTCACTTCCCCCATGGCAGAACACTGAAGCTTTCTTT
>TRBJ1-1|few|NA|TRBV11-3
CASSFGHFSEAFF
TGTGCCAGCAGCTTTGGACACTTCTCTGAAGCTTTCTTT
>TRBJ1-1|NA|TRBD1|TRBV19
CASSIGGTGGMNTEAFF
TGTGCCAGTAGTATAGGGGGGACAGGGGGCATGAACACTGAAGCTTTCTTT
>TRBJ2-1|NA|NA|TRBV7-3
CASSPLASGPYNEQFF
TGTGCCAGCAGCCCTCTCGCCAGCGGGCCCTACAATGAGCAGTTCTTC
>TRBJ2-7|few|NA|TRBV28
CASREGSGYEQYF
TGTGCCAGCAGGGAGGGCTCAGGCTACGAGCAGTACTTC
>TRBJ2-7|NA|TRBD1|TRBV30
CAWSSVGQGTYEQYF
TGTGCCTGGAGTTCCGTAGGACAGGGAACCTACGAGCAGTACTTC
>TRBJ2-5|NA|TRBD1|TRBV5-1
CASSFHGQVTETQYF
TGCGCCAGCAGCTTCCACGGACAGGTAACAGAGACCCAGTACTTC
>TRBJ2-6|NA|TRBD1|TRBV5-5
CASSWTGTGANVLTF
TGTGCCAGCAGCTGGACAGGAACCGGGGCCAACGTCCTGACTTTC
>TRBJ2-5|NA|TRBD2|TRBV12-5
CASGLALAVQETQYF
TGTGCTAGTGGTTTGGCACTAGCGGTCCAAGAGACCCAGTACTTC
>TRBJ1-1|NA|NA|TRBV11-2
CASSPPGVTEAFF
TGTGCCAGCAGCCCCCCCGGAGTCACTGAAGCTTTCTTT